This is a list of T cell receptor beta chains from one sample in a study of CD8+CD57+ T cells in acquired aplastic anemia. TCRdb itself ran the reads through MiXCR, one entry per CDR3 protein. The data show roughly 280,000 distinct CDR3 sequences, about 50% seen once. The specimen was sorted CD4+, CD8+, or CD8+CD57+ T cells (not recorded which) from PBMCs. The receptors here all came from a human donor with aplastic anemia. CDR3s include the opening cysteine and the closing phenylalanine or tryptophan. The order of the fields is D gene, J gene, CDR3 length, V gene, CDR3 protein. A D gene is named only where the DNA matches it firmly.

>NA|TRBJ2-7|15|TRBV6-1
CASSEAGGSSYEQYF
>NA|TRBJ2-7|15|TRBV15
CATSRDRQGRGEQYF
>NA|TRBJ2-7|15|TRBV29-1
CSALDGTLTTYEQYF
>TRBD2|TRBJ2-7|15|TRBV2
CASSAGLARTYEQYF
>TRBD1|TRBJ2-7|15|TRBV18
CASSPRQGTFYEQYF
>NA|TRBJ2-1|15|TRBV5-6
CASSLMSSSYNEQFF
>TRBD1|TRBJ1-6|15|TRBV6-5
CASSYSRTGDSPLHF
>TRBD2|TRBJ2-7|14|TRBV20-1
CSGREVSGDYEQYF
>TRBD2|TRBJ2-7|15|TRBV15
CATSRDRTSGYEQYF
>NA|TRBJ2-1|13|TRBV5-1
CASSLEGVNEQFF
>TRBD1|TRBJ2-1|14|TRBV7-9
CASSPPTGVNEQFF
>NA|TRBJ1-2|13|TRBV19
CASSIFTNYGYTF
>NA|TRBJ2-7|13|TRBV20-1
CSARPGGSYEQYF
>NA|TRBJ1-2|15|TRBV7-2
CASSLGAQFNYGYTF
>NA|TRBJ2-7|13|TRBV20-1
CSASQGGSYEQYF
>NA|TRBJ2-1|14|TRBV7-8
CASSFRGGPNEQFF
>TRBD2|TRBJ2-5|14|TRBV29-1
CSVMLAGRGETQYF
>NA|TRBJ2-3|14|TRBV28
CATTGGGPPHTQYF
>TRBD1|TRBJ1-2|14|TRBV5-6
CASSFGQGWSGYTF
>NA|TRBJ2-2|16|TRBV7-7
CASSFSWGRDTGELFF
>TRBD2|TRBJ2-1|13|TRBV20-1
CSAPPGTSNEQFF
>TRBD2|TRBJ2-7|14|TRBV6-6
CASRLGLASYEQYF
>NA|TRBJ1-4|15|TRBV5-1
CASSWGGGSTEKLFF
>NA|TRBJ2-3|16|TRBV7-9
CASSSYLGGATDTQYF
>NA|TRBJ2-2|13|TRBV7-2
CASSLGSVGELFF
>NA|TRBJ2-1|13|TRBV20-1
CSATPRSSGEQFF
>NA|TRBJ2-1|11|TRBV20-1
CSATTSNEQFF
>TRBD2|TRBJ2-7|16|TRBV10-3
CAISESGLAGSGEQYF
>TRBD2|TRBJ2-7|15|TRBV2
CASSESGREGSEQYF
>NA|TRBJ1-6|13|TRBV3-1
CASSQGQVSPLHF
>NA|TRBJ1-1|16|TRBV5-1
CASSLDQGGKNTEAFF
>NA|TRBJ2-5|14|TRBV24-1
CATSALDSQETQYF
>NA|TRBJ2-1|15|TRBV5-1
CASSLAGAAHNEQFF
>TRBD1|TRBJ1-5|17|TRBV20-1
CSARSRGGRGSNQPQHF
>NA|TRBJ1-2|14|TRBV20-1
CSARDEGLDYGYTF
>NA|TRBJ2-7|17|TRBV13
CASSLGTALRSGYEQYF
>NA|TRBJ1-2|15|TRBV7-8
CASSQRGGRVYGYTF
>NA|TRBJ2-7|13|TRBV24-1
CATAGAQAYEQYF
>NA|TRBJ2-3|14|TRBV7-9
CASSPSEGTDTQYF
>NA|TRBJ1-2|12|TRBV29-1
CSVERQDYGYTF
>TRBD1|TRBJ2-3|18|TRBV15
CATSAGPTGTGSTDTQYF
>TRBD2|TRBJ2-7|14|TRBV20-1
CSATQLAGAQEQYF
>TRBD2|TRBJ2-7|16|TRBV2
CASSEATGGETGELYF
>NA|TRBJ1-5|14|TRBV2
CASSDSGPGIPQHF
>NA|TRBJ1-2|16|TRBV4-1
CASSQEGRATNYGYTF
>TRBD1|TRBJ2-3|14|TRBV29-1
CSALRDRFTDTQYF
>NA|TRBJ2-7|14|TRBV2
CASTEWTGSDEQYF
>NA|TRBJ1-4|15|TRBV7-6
CASSLNGATNEKLFF
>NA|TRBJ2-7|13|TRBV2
CASTVGTSYEQYF
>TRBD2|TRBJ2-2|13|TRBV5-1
CASASGNTGELFF
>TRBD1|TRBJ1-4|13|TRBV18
CASYTGGNEKLFF
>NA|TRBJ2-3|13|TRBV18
CASSPDTPDTQYF
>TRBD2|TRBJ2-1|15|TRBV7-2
CASSITSGGAARQFF
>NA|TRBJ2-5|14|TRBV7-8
CASSERGGKETQYF
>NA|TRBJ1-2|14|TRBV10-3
CAISESGDGYGYTF
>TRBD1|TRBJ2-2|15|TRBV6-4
CASSETGETTGELFF
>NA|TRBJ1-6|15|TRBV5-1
CASSLDGRPNSPLHF
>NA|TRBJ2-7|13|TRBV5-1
CASSSGSDYEQYF
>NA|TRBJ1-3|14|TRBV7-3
CASSLTVLGNTIYF
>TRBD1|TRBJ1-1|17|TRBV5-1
CASSLAGTGGRDTEAFF